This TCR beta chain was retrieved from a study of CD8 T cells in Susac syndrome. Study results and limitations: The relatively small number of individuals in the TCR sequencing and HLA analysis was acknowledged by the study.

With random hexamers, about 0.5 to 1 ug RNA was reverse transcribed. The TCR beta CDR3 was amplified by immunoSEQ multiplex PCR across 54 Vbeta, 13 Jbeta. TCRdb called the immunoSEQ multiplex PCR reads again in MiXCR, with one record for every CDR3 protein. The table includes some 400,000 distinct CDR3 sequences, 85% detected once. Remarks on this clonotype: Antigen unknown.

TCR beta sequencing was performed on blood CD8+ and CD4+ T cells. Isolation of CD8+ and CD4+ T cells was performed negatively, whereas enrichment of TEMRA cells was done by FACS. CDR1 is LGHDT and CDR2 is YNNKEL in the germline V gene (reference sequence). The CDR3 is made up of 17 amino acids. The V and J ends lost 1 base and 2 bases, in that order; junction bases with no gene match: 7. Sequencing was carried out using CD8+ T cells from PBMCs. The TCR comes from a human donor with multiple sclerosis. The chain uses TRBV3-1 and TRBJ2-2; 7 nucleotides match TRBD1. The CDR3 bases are TGTGCCAGCAGCCAAGTCACCGGGACAGTCAACACCGGGGAGCTGTTTTTT. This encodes CASSQVTGTVNTGELFF.